This passage covers 6 T cell receptor beta chains from one sample sequenced in a study of CD8 T cells in ankylosing spondylitis. Findings and caveats of the study: It appeared that ankylosing spondylitis blood was characterized by a TCR beta motif of roughly 8 highly homologous variants.

TCRdb re-derived calls from the 5' RACE reads in MiXCR, one entry per CDR3 protein. The sample has some 330,000 distinct CDR3 sequences, 7% to 9% seen once; the top ten hold approximately 14%. These receptors are not linked to any known antigen. Sequenced material: blood, either unsorted or a sorted T cell fraction (not recorded which). The receptors come from a male donor with ankylosing spondylitis.

This clonotype was observed many times. The CDR3 region has the DNA TGTGCCAGCAGCTATGACCAGGTCTTTGGAGACATTCAGTACTTC. Residues: CASSYDQVFGDIQYF. The chain has TRBV5-5 and TRBJ2-4; D ambiguous. Germline lookup yields CDR1 SGHKS and CDR2 YYEKEE (reference sequence). Trimming left V 3 bases short and J 8 bases short, with 18 bases between. This CDR3 is built from 15 residues.

The table lists this clonotype with a few counts. J is TRBJ2-1 and V is TRBV7-9; 7 bases match TRBD2. This CDR3 has 15 amino acids. Trimming cost V 5 bases and J 7 bases; bases outside gene matches: 11. Germline V lookup: CDR1 SEHNR, CDR2 FQNEAQ (reference sequence). This CDR3 is CASSAKGLPNNEQFF. The CDR3 DNA reads TGTGCCAGCAGCGCGAAGGGACTACCGAATAATGAGCAGTTCTTC.

This clonotype was found a few times. This chain connects TRBV7-3 to TRBJ2-2; 9 bases map to TRBD1. Germline CDR1 and CDR2: SGHTA and FQGTGA. The length of the CDR3 is 15 residues. V lost 5 bases and J lost 5; bases outside the gene matches: 6. CDR3 DNA: TGTGCCAGCAGCCCCGGGACAGGGCAAACCGGGGAGCTGTTTTTT. It is translated as CASSPGTGQTGELFF. The full variable domain, completed using reference TRBV7-3 and TRBJ2-2, is GAGVSQTPSNKVTEKGKYVELRCDPISGHTALYWYRQSLGQGPEFLIYFQGTGAADDSGLPNDRFFAVRPEGSVSTLKIQRTERGDSAVYLCASSPGTGQTGELFFGEGSRLTVL.

The gene calls are TRBV6-5 and TRBJ2-2, with D maybe TRBD2 (6 bases). In germline, CDR1 is MNHEY, CDR2 SVGAGI. Trimming cost V 6 bases and J 7 bases, with 12 bases left between them. The CDR3 has 13 residues. The CDR3 sequence is CASRYGTYGELFF. DNA of the CDR3: TGTGCCAGCAGATACGGGACTTACGGGGAGCTGTTTTTT.

This clonotype was observed a handful of times. This chain links TRBV29-1 with TRBJ2-7, with 7 bases that match TRBD1. The ends lost 4 bases at V and 6 bases at J; junction bases unmatched: 9. Looked up from germline, CDR1 is SQVTM and CDR2 is ANQGSEA. The CDR3 extends over 13 amino acids. The CDR3 DNA is TGCAGCGTTGGGGGCGAGGGGGCTCGCGAGCAGTACTTC. Amino acids: CSVGGEGAREQYF.

In its sample, this clonotype was seen a few times. The chain links TRBV13 to TRBJ2-7, with a weak D call TRBD1 (6 bases). This CDR3 has 19 amino acids. Deletions cut 5 bases from V and 1 base from J, with 27 bases between. In germline, CDR1 is PRHDT, CDR2 FYEKMQ (reference sequence). The CDR3 protein is CASSRRRDTWAVASYEQYF. For the CDR3, the DNA is TGTGCCAGCAGCCGGCGCCGGGACACATGGGCGGTAGCGTCCTACGAGCAGTACTTC.